These 18 T cell receptor beta chains came from one sample sequenced in a study of shared clonotypes between healthy human individuals. Produced via immunoSEQ multiplex PCR; TCRdb's table is partial and in-frame only. The sample holds around 600,000 clones, 98% seen once. Naive CD8 cells lacked CD45RO and underwent positive selection for CCR7, leaving out terminally differentiated effector memory CD45RA+ cells. Material: naive CD8+ T cells sorted from blood. Source of these receptors: a man aged 25-45 years in good health.

The V gene is TRBV5-1, the J gene TRBJ2-3; 14 bases are shared with TRBD2. The trim removed 3 bases at V and 4 bases at J, leaving 10 bases unmatched. Germline lookup yields CDR1 SGHRS and CDR2 YFSETQ. The CDR3 has 18 residues. The CDR3 region is CASSSGTSGSVVADTQYF. In nucleotides, the CDR3 is TGCGCCAGCAGCTCAGGGACTAGCGGGAGTGTGGTAGCAGATACGCAGTATTTT.

The CDR3 protein is CASSSTRDRGGNEQFF. In nucleotides, the CDR3 is TGTGCCAGCAGCTCAACCCGGGACAGGGGCGGCAATGAGCAGTTCTTC. The chain couples TRBV7-9 to TRBJ2-1; TRBD1 matches at 10 bases. J lost 6 bases, V lost 4 bases, and 9 bases had no gene match. The CDR3 totals 16 residues. The germline V gene encodes CDR1 SEHNR and CDR2 FQNEAQ (reference sequence).

The rearrangement links TRBV7-9 to TRBJ1-1; 7 nucleotides align to TRBD1. CDR1 SEHNR and CDR2 FQNEAQ come from the germline V gene (reference sequence). The CDR3 is 14 residues long. V lost 8 bases and J lost 0; bases outside the gene matches: 6. The CDR3 region is CASGDRDLNTEAFF. DNA for the CDR3: TGTGCCAGCGGCGACAGGGACTTGAACACTGAAGCTTTCTTT.

This clone was seen once. This sequence joins TRBV27 and TRBJ1-5; D unclear. Germline V gene lookup returns CDR1 MNHEY and CDR2 SMNVEV (reference sequence). The CDR3 has 12 amino acids. V lost 7 bases and J lost 6, with 10 bases in between. CDR3 nucleotides: TGTGCCAGCACTTCAAATGGTCAGCCCCAGCATTTT. Encoded protein: CASTSNGQPQHF.

Notes on this clone: Other nucleotide sequences in the sample specify the same CDR3. The rearrangement uses TRBV7-9 and TRBJ1-1; D not resolved. The V gene's germline CDR1 is SEHNR and CDR2 FQNEAQ (reference sequence). V lost 4 bases and J lost 4, with 7 bases in between. CDR3 length: 12 amino acids. The CDR3 sequence is CASSSKGTEAFF. The CDR3 nucleotides read TGTGCCAGCAGCTCTAAGGGCACTGAAGCTTTCTTT.

This chain connects TRBV6-5 to TRBJ2-3, with 7 bases that match TRBD2. Per the germline V gene, CDR1 is MNHEY and CDR2 is SVGAGI. This CDR3 has 15 amino acids. V gave up 10 bases and J gave up 5 bases; unmatched junction bases: 15. The CDR3 region is CATSLGGRLGDTQYF. Written as DNA, the CDR3 is TGTGCCACCTCATTGGGCGGGAGATTAGGAGATACGCAGTATTTT.

The chain uses TRBV25-1 and TRBJ2-2; no firm D call. The CDR3 is 12 amino acids. From germline, CDR1 is MGHDK and CDR2 SYGVNS. V lost 6 bases, J lost 5 bases, and 7 bases lay in between. The CDR3 reads CASSPGTGELFF. CDR3 coding DNA: TGTGCCAGCAGCCCTGGGACCGGGGAGCTGTTTTTT.

The chain is built from TRBV5-8 and TRBJ2-5, with D possibly being TRBD2 (5 bases). The CDR3 sequence is 13 residues long. CDR1 is SGHTS and CDR2 is YDEGEE in the germline V gene. The V and J ends lost 1 base and 3 bases respectively, with 7 bases between them. The CDR3 loop is CASSLLGEETQYF. The CDR3 DNA follows: TGTGCCAGCAGCTTGTTGGGAGAAGAGACCCAGTACTTC.

This clone was observed once. Other DNA variants within this sample encode the same CDR3. V gene TRBV6-5 combines with J gene TRBJ2-1, with D uncertain. There are 11 residues in the CDR3. V was cut by 0 bases and J by 10 bases, with 4 bases left in between. The germline gives CDR1 MNHEY, CDR2 SVGAGI. CDR3 nucleotide sequence: TGTGCCAGCAGTTACTCAGGGGAGCAGTTCTTC. It is translated as CASSYSGEQFF.

As regards this clone: Other DNA sequences in the sample encode the same CDR3. This rearrangement joins TRBV27 to TRBJ2-7; D possibly corresponds to TRBD1 (6 bases). Trimming took 5 bases from V and 7 from J, leaving 12 bases between them. The CDR3 sequence is 12 residues long. Germline CDR1 and CDR2: MNHEY and SMNVEV (reference sequence). The CDR3 here is CASSLTGTEQYF. CDR3 coding DNA: TGTGCCAGCAGTCTCACCGGGACAGAGCAGTACTTC.

V and J are TRBV6-1 and TRBJ2-7; the D gene is possibly TRBD1 (6 bases). Germline CDR1 and CDR2: MNHNS and SASEGT. This CDR3 has 15 amino acids. V dropped 3 bases and J dropped 4 bases, with 16 bases sitting between them. CDR3: CASSETTGTIYEQYF. The CDR3 DNA sequence: TGTGCCAGCAGTGAGACGACCGGGACAATATACGAGCAGTACTTC.

This clone occurred once. The chain is built from TRBV7-8 and TRBJ2-5; D unresolved. The CDR3 is made up of 12 amino acids. Germline assignment: CDR1 SGHVS and CDR2 FQNEAQ. V lost 3 bases to trimming and J lost 1 base, with 3 bases between them. CDR3 sequence: CASSFGQETQYF. The CDR3 bases are TGTGCCAGCAGCTTCGGCCAAGAGACCCAGTACTTC.

V usage is TRBV27 and J usage is TRBJ2-3, with D unresolved. The V end lost 7 bases, the J end lost 2 bases, and 10 bases lay between the germline ends. The CDR3 has 13 amino acids. Germline loops: CDR1 MNHEY, CDR2 SMNVEV (reference sequence). The CDR3 region is CASTLSPTDTQYF. As DNA, the CDR3 is TGTGCCAGCACCCTTTCACCCACAGATACGCAGTATTTT.

This chain joins TRBV7-9 and TRBJ2-5; D unresolved. V dropped 6 bases and J dropped 5 bases, with 13 bases sitting between them. From germline, CDR1 is SEHNR and CDR2 FQNEAQ (reference sequence). The CDR3 has 13 residues. This chain's CDR3 is CASSPAYVETQYF. In DNA form, the CDR3 reads TGTGCCAGCAGTCCCGCCTACGTGGAGACCCAGTACTTC. The complete variable domain, with remaining parts taken from reference TRBV7-9 and TRBJ2-5, reads DTGVSQNPRHKITKRGQNVTFRCDPISEHNRLYWYRQTLGQGPEFLTYFQNEAQLEKSRLLSDRFSAERPKGSFSTLEIQRTEQGDSAMYLCASSPAYVETQYFGPGTRLLVL.

The rearrangement uses TRBV25-1 and TRBJ2-1; a weak D match, TRBD2 (5 bases). The germline V gene encodes CDR1 MGHDK and CDR2 SYGVNS. The CDR3 runs 13 residues. V was cut by 5 bases and J by 5 bases, with 10 bases left in between. The CDR3 nucleotides are TGTGCCAGCAGTCTGCTGGAGGACAATGAGCAGTTCTTC. Its translation is CASSLLEDNEQFF.

This chain links TRBV4-1 with TRBJ2-7; no reliable D call. Germline values: CDR1 MGHRA, CDR2 YSYEKL. Trimming removed 0 bases from V and 0 bases from J, with 12 bases in between. The CDR3 runs to 16 residues. CDR3 residues: CASSQEFSASSYEQYF. DNA for the CDR3: TGCGCCAGCAGCCAAGAGTTCAGCGCGAGCTCCTACGAGCAGTACTTC.

This chain connects TRBV18 to TRBJ2-7, with D tentatively TRBD2 (5 bases). Germline CDR1 and CDR2: KGHSH and LQKENI. This CDR3 has 15 residues. Trimming took 3 bases from V and 4 from J, leaving 16 bases between them. CDR3 protein: CASSPSTSGFYEQYF. CDR3 coding DNA: TGTGCCAGCTCACCGTCGACATCGGGGTTTTACGAGCAGTACTTC. The full variable domain, with the rest looked up from reference TRBV18 and TRBJ2-7, is NAGVMQNPRHLVRRRGQEARLRCSPMKGHSHVYWYRQLPEEGLKFMVYLQKENIIDESGMPKERFSAEFPKEGPSILRIQQVVRGDSAAYFCASSPSTSGFYEQYFGPGTRLTVT.

This rearrangement joins TRBV29-1 to TRBJ2-1; tentative D call: TRBD1 (5 bases). CDR3 length: 12 amino acids. In germline, CDR1 is SQVTM, CDR2 ANQGSEA. V was shortened by 7 bases and J by 5 bases, with 12 bases between the two germline ends. This CDR3 is CSAAPGNNEQFF. In nucleotides, the CDR3 is TGCAGCGCCGCTCCAGGGAACAATGAGCAGTTCTTC.